This TCR beta chain derives from a study of CD8 T cells in ankylosing spondylitis. Study conclusions and caveats: Disease-linked clones were CD8+ and relatively rare in peripheral blood. Previous work reported some of these motif variants in the synovial fluid and blood of reactive arthritis. Clones tied to disease were said to be significantly enriched in matched ankylosing spondylitis synovial fluid. Typical of ankylosing spondylitis blood, it appeared, was a TCR beta motif of several highly homologous variants.

Preparation of TCR beta libraries was done by quantitative 5'-RACE with molecular barcodes. Using its own MiXCR run on the 5' RACE reads, TCRdb lists one record per CDR3 protein. The sample has approximately 540,000 distinct CDR3 sequences; about an eighth are singletons. The V gene lost 6 bases and the J gene lost 11 bases, with 8 bases spanning the gap. This CDR3 has 10 residues. This clonotype was counted many times. The antigen remains unidentified. Sequenced sample: blood, either unsorted or a sorted T cell fraction (not recorded which). The clonotype comes from a male donor with ankylosing spondylitis. The chain uses TRBV12-3 or TRBV12-4 and TRBJ2-1; no clear D gene. The CDR3, as DNA: TGTGCCAGCAGCGCACTTCAGCAGTTCTTC. It codes for CASSALQQFF.